This TCR beta chain is drawn from a study of cytomegalovirus exposure and HLA in healthy donors. PCR primers comprised 60 Vbeta and 13 Jbeta primers. Sequencing used immunoSEQ multiplex PCR; TCRdb keeps in-frame clones, though not all of them. Altogether some 160,000 clones are present, roughly three quarters being singletons, with the ten largest covering 1.5% to 2%. CDR3 length: 13 residues. CDR1 and CDR2 (germline): LNHNV, YYDKDF (reference sequence). V lost 8 bases to trimming and J lost 3 bases; unmatched junction nucleotides: 2. Input material: PBMCs. This receptor was taken from a woman in her thirties or forties in good health and CMV-seronegative. This sequence joins TRBV15 and TRBJ2-4; 9 bases line up with TRBD2. For the CDR3, the DNA is TGTGCCACCGGAGCGGGGGGCAAAAACATTCAGTACTTC. Its translation: CATGAGGKNIQYF.